The 18 T cell receptor beta chains given below trace back to one sample, sequenced in a study of blood T cell repertoires in COVID-19. Profiled with immunoSEQ multiplex PCR; TCRdb holds only in-frame clones, not every one. This table has 35,000 to 40,000 clones, about 85% appearing once. Sequencing was performed on peripheral blood. All receptors derive from a man aged 65 to 85 with acute or convalescent COVID-19.

V is TRBV12-3 or TRBV12-4 and J is TRBJ2-2; a possible D gene is TRBD1 (6 bases). The germline V and J ends were trimmed by 6 bases and 5 bases, with 10 bases remaining between them. The CDR3 has 13 amino acids. CDR3: CASSPGETGELFF. Written as DNA, the CDR3 is TGTGCCAGCAGCCCAGGGGAAACCGGGGAGCTGTTTTTT.

The chain links TRBV6-2 or TRBV6-3 to TRBJ2-1; possibly TRBD2 for D (6 bases). Deletions cut 6 bases from V and 0 bases from J, with 12 bases between. The CDR3 loop spans 15 amino acids. Germline V gives CDR1 MNHEY, CDR2 SVGEGT. The CDR3 nucleotides read TGTGCCAGCAGCCCTTGGAGGGGCTCCTACAATGAGCAGTTCTTC. This gives the protein CASSPWRGSYNEQFF.

The chain carries TRBV6-5 and TRBJ1-3; D call uncertain. The CDR3 totals 13 residues. The germline V and J ends were trimmed by 5 bases and 2 bases, with 7 bases remaining between them. CDR1 MNHEY and CDR2 SVGAGI come from the germline V gene. The CDR3 protein is CASSRLPGNTIYF. The DNA for the CDR3 is TGTGCCAGCAGTCGACTCCCTGGAAACACCATATATTTT.

The chain links TRBV7-6 to TRBJ2-7; D may be TRBD2 (7 bases). There are 15 residues in the CDR3. Germline V lookup: CDR1 SGHVS, CDR2 FNYEAQ. V lost 5 bases and J lost 3, with 17 bases in between. The DNA for the CDR3 is TGTGCCAGCAGCCGCGGGGGCACAGGGATCTACGAGCAGTACTTC. The encoded protein is CASSRGGTGIYEQYF.

The V call is TRBV3-1 (or the pseudogene TRBV3-2), the J call TRBJ2-1; TRBD2 matches at 10 bases. The germline V gene encodes CDR1 LGHDT and CDR2 YNNKEL (reference sequence). The V gene end was trimmed by 3 bases and the J gene end by 7 bases; junction bases not matched to a gene: 6. The CDR3 contains 15 residues. The CDR3 coding sequence is TGTGCCAGCAGCCACCCTAGCGGGAGTAGGAATGAGCAGTTCTTC. Amino acid sequence: CASSHPSGSRNEQFF.

V and J are TRBV6-1 and TRBJ1-5, with D unresolved. The V and J ends lost 0 bases and 3 bases respectively, with 9 bases between them. Germline assignment: CDR1 MNHNS and CDR2 SASEGT. The CDR3 is 15 amino acids. The CDR3 DNA reads as TGTGCCAGCAGTGAAGCGTTAGCGGTCAATCAGCCCCAGCATTTT. It yields the protein CASSEALAVNQPQHF.

The chain has TRBV11-3 and TRBJ2-1, with 8 positions matching TRBD2. V was clipped by 3 bases and J by 8 bases; unmatched bases: 12. The CDR3 has 16 amino acids. The germline V gene encodes CDR1 SGHNT and CDR2 YENEEA. The CDR3 here is CASSLGTGTRVDEQFF. The CDR3 DNA sequence: TGTGCCAGCAGCTTGGGTACCGGGACTAGAGTTGATGAGCAGTTCTTC.

The rearrangement uses TRBV2 and TRBJ1-5; maybe TRBD1 (5 bases). The CDR3 is made up of 15 amino acids. V was shortened by 6 bases and J by 2 bases, with 14 bases between the two germline ends. Germline CDR1 and CDR2: SNHLY and FYNNEI. DNA of the CDR3: TGTGCCAGCAGCGGGATTTCGGGGGGCAATCAGCCCCAGCATTTT. Encoded protein: CASSGISGGNQPQHF.

The chain has TRBV13 and TRBJ1-6, with 7 bases that match TRBD1. The V gene's germline CDR1 is PRHDT and CDR2 FYEKMQ (reference sequence). This CDR3 region has 17 residues. The V gene end was trimmed by 4 bases and the J gene end by 3 bases; junction bases not matched to a gene: 9. CDR3 nucleotides: TGTGCCAGCAGCTCCTCCCAGACAGGGCTCTATAATTCACCCCTCCACTTT. Encoded protein: CASSSSQTGLYNSPLHF.

The chain has TRBV29-1 and TRBJ2-3; tentatively, D is TRBD2 (7 bases). The germline V and J ends were trimmed by 4 bases and 4 bases, with 15 bases remaining between them. CDR3 length equals 14 residues. Germline CDR1 reads SQVTM; CDR2 reads ANQGSEA. The CDR3: CSVVSGGLADTQYF. The CDR3 DNA is TGCAGCGTTGTTTCGGGGGGCCTAGCAGATACGCAGTATTTT.

This chain joins TRBV4-2 and TRBJ2-5, with 8 bases lining up with TRBD1. V trimming: 1 base; J trimming: 6 bases; junction bases outside the gene matches: 13. There are 17 residues in the CDR3. In germline, CDR1 is LGHNA, CDR2 YNFKEQ. The CDR3 bases are TGTGCCAGCAGCCAAGGATCTCCGGGACAGGTGGTAAAGACCCAGTACTTC. Protein product: CASSQGSPGQVVKTQYF.

For the CDR3, the DNA is TGTGCCAGCAGCCAGACTAGCGGGGAACAAGAGACCCAGTACTTC. Translating gives CASSQTSGEQETQYF. The chain links TRBV5-4 to TRBJ2-5, with TRBD2 matching 11 bases. The CDR3 is 15 amino acids. Germline trimming cut 4 bases from V and 2 bases from J; bases unmatched to any gene: 4. The germline gives CDR1 SGHNT, CDR2 YYREEE (reference sequence). Full variable domain (remainder filled in from reference TRBV5-4 and TRBJ2-5): ETGVTQSPTHLIKTRGQQVTLRCSSQSGHNTVSWYQQALGQGPQFIFQYYREEENGRGNFPPRFSGLQFPNYSSELNVNALELDDSALYLCASSQTSGEQETQYFGPGTRLLVL.

The chain combines TRBV5-4 with TRBJ2-1; maybe TRBD1 (5 bases). The CDR3 contains 13 residues. In germline, CDR1 is SGHNT, CDR2 YYREEE (reference sequence). V was cut by 1 base and J by 12 bases, with 14 bases left in between. CDR3 residues: CASSLKPGQGQFF. The CDR3 coding sequence is TGTGCCAGCAGCTTGAAGCCGGGCCAGGGGCAGTTCTTC.

This rearrangement joins TRBV6-1 to TRBJ1-1; TRBD1 matches at 9 bases. The trim removed 3 bases at V and 7 bases at J, leaving 6 bases unmatched. Germline CDR1 and CDR2: MNHNS and SASEGT. The CDR3 is 14 residues long. CDR3 DNA sequence: TGTGCCAGCAGTGACGGACAGGGGTTGAGTGAAGCTTTCTTT. Translating gives CASSDGQGLSEAFF.

V and J are TRBV6-5 and TRBJ1-3, with 8 bases matching TRBD1. The germline gives CDR1 MNHEY, CDR2 SVGAGI. The CDR3 sequence is 14 residues long. V dropped 5 bases and J dropped 4; count of bases not matched to a gene: 4. The CDR3 spells CASSPTGAGNTIYF. Written as DNA, the CDR3 is TGTGCCAGCAGTCCGACAGGGGCCGGAAACACCATATATTTT.

This clone was seen once. The chain links TRBV2 to TRBJ2-6; no definite D call. The germline V gene has CDR1 SNHLY and CDR2 FYNNEI. This CDR3 has 14 residues. V lost 6 bases and J 4 bases, leaving 10 bases between the germline ends. The chain's CDR3 is CASRSLRGANVLTF. As DNA, the CDR3 is TGTGCCAGCAGAAGCTTGAGAGGGGCCAACGTCCTGACTTTC. The entire variable domain, with the rest obtained from reference TRBV2 and TRBJ2-6, is as follows: EPEVTQTPSHQVTQMGQEVILRCVPISNHLYFYWYRQILGQKVEFLVSFYNNEISEKSEIFDDQFSVERPDGSNFTLKIRSTKLEDSAMYFCASRSLRGANVLTFGAGSRLTVL.

The CDR3 reads CASSRDRGTDEQFF. CDR3 bases: TGCGCCAGCAGTAGGGACAGGGGTACGGATGAGCAGTTCTTC. The chain recombines TRBV5-1 with TRBJ2-1; 10 nucleotides line up with TRBD1. Looked up from germline, CDR1 is SGHRS and CDR2 is YFSETQ. J gave up 8 bases and V 5 bases, and 7 bases lay outside the gene matches. This CDR3 is built from 14 residues.

J is TRBJ2-7 and V is TRBV29-1; TRBD2 is a possible D gene (5 bases). Germline values: CDR1 SQVTM, CDR2 ANQGSEA. The CDR3 spans 14 residues. V was cut by 3 bases and J by 5 bases, with 17 bases left in between. CDR3 nucleotides: TGCAGCGTTGACCACGCGGTAAACGGGAACGAGCAGTACTTC. Translated, it gives CSVDHAVNGNEQYF.